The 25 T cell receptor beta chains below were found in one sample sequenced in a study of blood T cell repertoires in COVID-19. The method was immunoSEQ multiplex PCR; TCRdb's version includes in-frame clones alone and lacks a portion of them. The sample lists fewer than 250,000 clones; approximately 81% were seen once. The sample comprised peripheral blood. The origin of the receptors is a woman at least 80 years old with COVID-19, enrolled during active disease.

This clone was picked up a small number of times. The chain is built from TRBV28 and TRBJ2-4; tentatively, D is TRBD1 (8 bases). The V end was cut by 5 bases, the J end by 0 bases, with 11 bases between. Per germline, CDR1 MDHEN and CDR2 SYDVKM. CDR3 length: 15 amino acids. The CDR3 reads CASSHRGGAKNIQYF. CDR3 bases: TGTGCCAGCAGTCACAGGGGGGGAGCCAAAAACATTCAGTACTTC.

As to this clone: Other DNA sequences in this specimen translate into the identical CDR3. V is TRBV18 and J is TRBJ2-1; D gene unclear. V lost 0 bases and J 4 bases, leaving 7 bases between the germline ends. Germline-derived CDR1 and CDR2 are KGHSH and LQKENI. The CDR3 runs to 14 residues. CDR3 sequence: CASSPPPDYNEQFF. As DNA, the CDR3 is TGTGCCAGCTCACCACCGCCAGATTACAATGAGCAGTTCTTC.

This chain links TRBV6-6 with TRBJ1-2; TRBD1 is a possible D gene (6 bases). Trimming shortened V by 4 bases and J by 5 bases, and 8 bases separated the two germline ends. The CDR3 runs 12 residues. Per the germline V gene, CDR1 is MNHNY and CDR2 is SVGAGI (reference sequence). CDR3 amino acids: CASSWTDYGYTF. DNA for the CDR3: TGTGCCAGCAGTTGGACAGATTATGGCTACACCTTC.

CDR3 DNA: TGTGCCAGCAGTAGGGACAGGGGGGCCGATGGCTACACCTTC. Encoded protein: CASSRDRGADGYTF. The chain combines TRBV27 with TRBJ1-2; TRBD1 aligns across 11 bases. The CDR3 loop spans 14 amino acids. V dropped 5 bases and J dropped 6; count of bases not matched to a gene: 5. Germline V gene sequence: CDR1 MNHEY, CDR2 SMNVEV (reference sequence).

CDR3 loop: CASTPLSGGYYNEQFF. For the CDR3, the DNA is TGTGCCAGCACTCCCCTTAGCGGGGGATACTACAATGAGCAGTTCTTC. The genes are TRBV27 and TRBJ2-1, with 9 bases lining up with TRBD2. J was trimmed by 3 bases and V by 7 bases; bases with no gene match: 10. The CDR3 consists of 16 residues. The germline CDR1 and CDR2 sequences are MNHEY and SMNVEV (reference sequence).

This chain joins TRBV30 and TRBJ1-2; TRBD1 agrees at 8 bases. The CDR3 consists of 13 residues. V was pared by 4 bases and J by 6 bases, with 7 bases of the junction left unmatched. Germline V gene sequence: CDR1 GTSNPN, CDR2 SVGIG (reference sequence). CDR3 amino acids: CAWTDRGRDGYTF. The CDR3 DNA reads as TGTGCCTGGACAGACAGGGGACGGGATGGCTACACCTTC.

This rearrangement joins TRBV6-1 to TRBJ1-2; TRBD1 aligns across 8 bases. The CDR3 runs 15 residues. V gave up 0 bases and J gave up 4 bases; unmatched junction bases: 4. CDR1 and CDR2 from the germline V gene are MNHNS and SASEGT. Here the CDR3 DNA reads TGTGCCAGCAGTGAAGCAGGGCAGGGGGCCTATGGCTACACCTTC. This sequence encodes CASSEAGQGAYGYTF.

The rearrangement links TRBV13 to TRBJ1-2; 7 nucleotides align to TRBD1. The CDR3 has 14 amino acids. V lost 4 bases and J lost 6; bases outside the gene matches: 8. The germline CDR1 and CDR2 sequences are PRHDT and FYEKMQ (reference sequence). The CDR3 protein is CASSSRQGQDGYTF. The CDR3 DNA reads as TGTGCCAGCAGCTCCCGACAGGGTCAAGATGGCTACACCTTC.

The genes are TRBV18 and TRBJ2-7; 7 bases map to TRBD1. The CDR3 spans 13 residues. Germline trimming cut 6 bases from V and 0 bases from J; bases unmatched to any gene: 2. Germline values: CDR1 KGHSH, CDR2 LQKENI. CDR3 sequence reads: CASSGQNSYEQYF. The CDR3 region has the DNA TGTGCCAGCTCGGGACAGAACTCCTACGAGCAGTACTTC.

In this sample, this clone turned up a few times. The CDR3 sequence: CAISGGRTNYGYTF. Here the CDR3 DNA reads TGTGCCATCTCCGGGGGACGTACTAACTATGGCTACACCTTC. J is TRBJ1-2 and V is TRBV10-3, with a possible D match to TRBD1 (5 bases). This CDR3 spans 14 amino acids. The V gene's germline CDR1 is ENHRY and CDR2 SYGVKD. Between the trimmed V and J ends, which lost 8 bases and 0 bases, there was a span of 13 bases.

The CDR3 coding sequence is TGTGCCAGTAGTCCAGATACCGCTGGAAACACCATATATTTT. This gives the protein CASSPDTAGNTIYF. This chain links TRBV19 with TRBJ1-3, with no clear D. The CDR3 loop spans 14 amino acids. Trimming shortened V by 5 bases and J by 2 bases, and 10 bases separated the two germline ends. CDR1 and CDR2 (germline): LNHDA, SQIVND (reference sequence).

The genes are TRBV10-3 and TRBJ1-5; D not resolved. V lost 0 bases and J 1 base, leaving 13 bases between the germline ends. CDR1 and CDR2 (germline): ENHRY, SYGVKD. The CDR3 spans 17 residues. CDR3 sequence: CAISESGILPSNQPQHF. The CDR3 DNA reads TGTGCCATCAGTGAGTCTGGCATCCTCCCGAGCAATCAGCCCCAGCATTTT.

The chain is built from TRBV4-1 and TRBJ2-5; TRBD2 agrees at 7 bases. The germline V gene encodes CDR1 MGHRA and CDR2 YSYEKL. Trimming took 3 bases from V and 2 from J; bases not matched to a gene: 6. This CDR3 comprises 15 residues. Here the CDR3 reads CASSQHRTSQETQYF. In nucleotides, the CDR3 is TGCGCCAGCAGCCAGCATCGGACTAGTCAAGAGACCCAGTACTTC.

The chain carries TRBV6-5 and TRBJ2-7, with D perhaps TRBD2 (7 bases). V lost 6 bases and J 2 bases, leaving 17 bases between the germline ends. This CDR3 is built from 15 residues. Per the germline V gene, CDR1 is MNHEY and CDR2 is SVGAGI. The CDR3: CASSNFLGGAYEQYV. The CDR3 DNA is TGTGCCAGCAGCAACTTCTTAGGGGGGGCCTACGAGCAGTACGTC.

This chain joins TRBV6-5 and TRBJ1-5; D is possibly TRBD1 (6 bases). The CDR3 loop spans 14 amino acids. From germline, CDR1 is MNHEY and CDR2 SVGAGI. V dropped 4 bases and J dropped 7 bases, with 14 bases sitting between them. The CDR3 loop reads CASSSLQGGQPQHF. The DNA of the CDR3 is TGTGCCAGCAGTTCCTTACAGGGCGGACAGCCCCAGCATTTT.

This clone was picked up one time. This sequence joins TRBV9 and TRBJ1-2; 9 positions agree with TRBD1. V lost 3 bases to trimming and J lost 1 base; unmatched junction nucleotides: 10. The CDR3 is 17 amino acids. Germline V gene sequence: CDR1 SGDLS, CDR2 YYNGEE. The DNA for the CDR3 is TGTGCCAGCAGCGCCGGCGGACAGGGGATACGTAACTATGGCTACACCTTC. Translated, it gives CASSAGGQGIRNYGYTF.

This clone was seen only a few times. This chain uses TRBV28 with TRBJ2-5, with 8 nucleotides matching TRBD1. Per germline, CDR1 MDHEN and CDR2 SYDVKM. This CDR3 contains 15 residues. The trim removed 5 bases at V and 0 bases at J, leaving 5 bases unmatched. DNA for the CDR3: TGTGCCAGCAGTCCGGGACAGGCTTACCAAGAGACCCAGTACTTC. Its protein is CASSPGQAYQETQYF.

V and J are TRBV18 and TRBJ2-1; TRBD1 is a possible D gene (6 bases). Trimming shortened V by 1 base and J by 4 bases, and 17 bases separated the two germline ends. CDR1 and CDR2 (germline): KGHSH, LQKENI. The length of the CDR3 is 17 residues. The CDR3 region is CASSPQQETGRYNEQFF. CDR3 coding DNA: TGTGCCAGCTCACCACAACAGGAGACAGGACGGTACAATGAGCAGTTCTTC.

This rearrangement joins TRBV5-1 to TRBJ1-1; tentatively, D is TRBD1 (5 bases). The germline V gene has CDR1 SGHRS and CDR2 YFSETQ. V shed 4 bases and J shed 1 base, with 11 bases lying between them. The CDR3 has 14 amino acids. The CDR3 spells CASSQGDSNTEAFF. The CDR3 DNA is TGCGCCAGCAGCCAAGGGGACTCGAACACTGAAGCTTTCTTT.

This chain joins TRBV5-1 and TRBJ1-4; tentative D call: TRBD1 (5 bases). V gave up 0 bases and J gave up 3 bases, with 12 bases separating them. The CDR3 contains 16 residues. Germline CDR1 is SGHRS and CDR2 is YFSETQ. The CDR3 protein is CASSLAGGLSNEKLFF. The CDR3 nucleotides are TGCGCCAGCAGCTTGGCCGGGGGACTTTCTAATGAAAAACTGTTTTTT.

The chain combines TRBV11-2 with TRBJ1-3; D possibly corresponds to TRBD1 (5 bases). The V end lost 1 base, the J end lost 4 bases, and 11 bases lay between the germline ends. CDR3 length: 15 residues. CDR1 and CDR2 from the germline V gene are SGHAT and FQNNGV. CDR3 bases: TGTGCCAGCAGCTTAGCGCAGGGCCGGGGAAACACCATATATTTT. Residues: CASSLAQGRGNTIYF.

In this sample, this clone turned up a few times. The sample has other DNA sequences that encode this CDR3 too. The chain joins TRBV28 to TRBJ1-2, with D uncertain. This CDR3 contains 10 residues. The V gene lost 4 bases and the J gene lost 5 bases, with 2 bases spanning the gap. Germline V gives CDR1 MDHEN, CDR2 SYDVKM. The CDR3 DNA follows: TGTGCCAGCAGTTCGTATGGCTACACCTTC. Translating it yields CASSSYGYTF.

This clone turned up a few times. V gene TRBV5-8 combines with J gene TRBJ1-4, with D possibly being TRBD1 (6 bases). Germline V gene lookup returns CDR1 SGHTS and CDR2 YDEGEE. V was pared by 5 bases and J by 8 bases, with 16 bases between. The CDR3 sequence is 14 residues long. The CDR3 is CASSTGGNYEKLFF. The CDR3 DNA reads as TGTGCCAGCAGTACGGGGGGCAACTACGAAAAACTGTTTTTT.

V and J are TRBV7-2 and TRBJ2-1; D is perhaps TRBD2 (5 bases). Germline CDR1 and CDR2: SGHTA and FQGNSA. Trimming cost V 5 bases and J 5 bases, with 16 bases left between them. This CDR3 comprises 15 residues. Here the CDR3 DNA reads TGTGCCAGCAGCGGAGGAGGACTTCCGCACAATGAGCAGTTCTTC. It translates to CASSGGGLPHNEQFF. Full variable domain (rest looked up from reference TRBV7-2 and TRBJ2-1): GAGVSQSPSNKVTEKGKDVELRCDPISGHTALYWYRQSLGQGLEFLIYFQGNSAPDKSGLPSDRFSAERTGGSVSTLTIQRTQQEDSAVYLCASSGGGLPHNEQFFGPGTRLTVL.

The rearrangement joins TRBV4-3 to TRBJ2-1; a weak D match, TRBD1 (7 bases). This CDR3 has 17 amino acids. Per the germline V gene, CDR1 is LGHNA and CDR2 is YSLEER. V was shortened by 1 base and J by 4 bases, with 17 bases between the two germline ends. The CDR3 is CASSQVGGGKRYNEQFF. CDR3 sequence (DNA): TGCGCCAGCAGCCAAGTAGGGGGCGGGAAAAGGTACAATGAGCAGTTCTTC.